This T cell receptor beta chain was sequenced in a study of T cells in Graves' hyperthyroidism and ophthalmopathy. Overall study results and limits: Most thyroid-expanded clonotypes above 0.001 were also found in blood. A model using 13 V-J features told ophthalmopathy apart from stable hyperthyroidism.

TCR beta CDR3 regions were amplified from RNA. During a first-round RT-PCR of the TCR CDR3, the HTBI primer set was used. MiXCR was run by TCRdb on the multiplex PCR reads, yielding one entry per CDR3 protein. The sample gives a few hundred thousand distinct CDR3 sequences, 15% to 19% of which show up once; about 7% is in the top ten. With 1 base clipped from V and 5 bases from J, the junction kept 5 bases outside the gene matches. The CDR3 is 16 residues long. Germline CDR1 is LNHDA and CDR2 is SQIVND (reference sequence). Patients counted as stable if ophthalmopathy did not develop within 18 months. With respect to this clonotype: Its antigen is not identified.

This sequence was found in a woman aged 30 to 39 with Graves' hyperthyroidism. The chain carries TRBV19 and TRBJ2-1, with TRBD2 matching 10 bases. Sequences were obtained from blood. The CDR3 bases are TGTGCCAGTAGTATAGCTCCTAGCGGGAGTGACAATGAGCAGTTCTTC. It codes for CASSIAPSGSDNEQFF.